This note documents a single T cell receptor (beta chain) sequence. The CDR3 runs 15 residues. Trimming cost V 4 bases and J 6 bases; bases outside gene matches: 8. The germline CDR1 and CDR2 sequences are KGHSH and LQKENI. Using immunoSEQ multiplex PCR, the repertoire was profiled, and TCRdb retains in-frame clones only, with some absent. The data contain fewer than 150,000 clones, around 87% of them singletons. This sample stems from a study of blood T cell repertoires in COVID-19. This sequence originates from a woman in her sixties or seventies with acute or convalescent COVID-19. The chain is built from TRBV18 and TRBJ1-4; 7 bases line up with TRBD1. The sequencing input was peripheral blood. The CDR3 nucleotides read TGTGCCAGCTCACGGGACAGATCCGGGTATGAAAAACTGTTTTTT. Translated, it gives CASSRDRSGYEKLFF.